This T cell receptor beta chain was identified in a study of monozygotic twins with cystic fibrosis. The assay was immunoSEQ multiplex PCR, and TCRdb's table has in-frame clones only and misses some. The table has about 14,000 clones, roughly 84% seen once. Germline loops: CDR1 SGHNT, CDR2 YYREEE (reference sequence). CDR3 size: 13 residues. Trimming took off 4 bases at V and 0 bases at J, with 8 bases between the two ends. Sequenced input: blood. This sequence joins TRBV5-4 and TRBJ2-7; maybe TRBD1 (6 bases). The receptor was isolated from a boy aged 5-17 years with cystic fibrosis. Here the CDR3 DNA reads TGTGCCAGCAGCGGGGGCCTCTCCTACGAGCAGTACTTC. Translation: CASSGGLSYEQYF.